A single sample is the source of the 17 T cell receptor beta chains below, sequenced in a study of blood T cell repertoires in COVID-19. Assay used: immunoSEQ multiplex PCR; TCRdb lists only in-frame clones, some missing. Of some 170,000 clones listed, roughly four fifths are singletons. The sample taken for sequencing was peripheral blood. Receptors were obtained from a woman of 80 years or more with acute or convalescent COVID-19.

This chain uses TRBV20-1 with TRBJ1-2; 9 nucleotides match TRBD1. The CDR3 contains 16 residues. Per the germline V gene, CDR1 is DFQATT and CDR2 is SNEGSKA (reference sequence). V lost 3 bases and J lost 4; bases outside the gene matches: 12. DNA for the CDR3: TGCAGTGCTAGTACCCGACCGGGACAGGGAGCCTATGGCTACACCTTC. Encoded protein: CSASTRPGQGAYGYTF.

CDR3 bases: TGTGCCAGCAGTGAATCCCTGACAGGGCGGTATGGCTACACCTTC. Its protein is CASSESLTGRYGYTF. The chain couples TRBV6-1 to TRBJ1-2, with 7 bases aligning to TRBD1. This CDR3 comprises 15 residues. Germline assignment: CDR1 MNHNS and CDR2 SASEGT. The trim removed 2 bases at V and 5 bases at J, leaving 8 bases unmatched.

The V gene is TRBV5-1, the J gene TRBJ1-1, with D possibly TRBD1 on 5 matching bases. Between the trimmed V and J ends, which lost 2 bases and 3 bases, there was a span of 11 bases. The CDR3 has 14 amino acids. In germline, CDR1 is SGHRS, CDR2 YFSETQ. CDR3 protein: CASSLSGLDTEAFF. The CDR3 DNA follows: TGCGCCAGCAGCTTATCAGGGTTGGACACTGAAGCTTTCTTT.

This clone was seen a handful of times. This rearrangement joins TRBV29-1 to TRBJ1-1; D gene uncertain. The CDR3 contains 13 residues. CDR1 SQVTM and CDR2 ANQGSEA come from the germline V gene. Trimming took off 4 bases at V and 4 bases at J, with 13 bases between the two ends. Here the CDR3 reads CSVAGVLSTEAFF. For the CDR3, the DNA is TGCAGCGTTGCCGGGGTTCTGAGCACTGAAGCTTTCTTT.

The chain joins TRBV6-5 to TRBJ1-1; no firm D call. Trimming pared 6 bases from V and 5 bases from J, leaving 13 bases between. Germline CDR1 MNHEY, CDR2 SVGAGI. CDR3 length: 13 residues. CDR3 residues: CASSPGGWTEAFF. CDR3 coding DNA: TGTGCCAGCAGCCCGGGAGGGTGGACTGAAGCTTTCTTT.

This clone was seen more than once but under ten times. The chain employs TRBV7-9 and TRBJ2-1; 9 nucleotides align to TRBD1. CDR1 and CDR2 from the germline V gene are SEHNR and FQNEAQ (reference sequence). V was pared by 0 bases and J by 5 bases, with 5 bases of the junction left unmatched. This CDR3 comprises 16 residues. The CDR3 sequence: CASSLAGDRVNNEQFF. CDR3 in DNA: TGTGCCAGCAGCTTAGCGGGGGACAGGGTCAACAATGAGCAGTTCTTC.

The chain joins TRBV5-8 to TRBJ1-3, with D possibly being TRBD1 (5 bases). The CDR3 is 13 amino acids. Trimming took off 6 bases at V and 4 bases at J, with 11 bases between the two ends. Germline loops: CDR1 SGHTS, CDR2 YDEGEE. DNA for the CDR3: TGTGCCAGCACCCTGGGGCAGGGAAACACCATATATTTT. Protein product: CASTLGQGNTIYF. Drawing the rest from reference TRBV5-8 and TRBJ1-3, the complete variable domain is EAGVTQSPTHLIKTRGQQATLRCSPISGHTSVYWYQQALGLGLQFLLWYDEGEERNRGNFPPRFSGRQFPNYSSELNVNALELEDSALYLCASTLGQGNTIYFGEGSWLTVV.

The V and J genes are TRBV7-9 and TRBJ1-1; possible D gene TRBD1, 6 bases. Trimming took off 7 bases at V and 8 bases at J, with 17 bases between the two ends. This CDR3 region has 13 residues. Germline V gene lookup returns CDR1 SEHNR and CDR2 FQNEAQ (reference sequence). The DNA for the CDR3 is TGTGCCAGCATGGTCGGCAGGGGTGGGGAAGCTTTCTTT. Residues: CASMVGRGGEAFF.

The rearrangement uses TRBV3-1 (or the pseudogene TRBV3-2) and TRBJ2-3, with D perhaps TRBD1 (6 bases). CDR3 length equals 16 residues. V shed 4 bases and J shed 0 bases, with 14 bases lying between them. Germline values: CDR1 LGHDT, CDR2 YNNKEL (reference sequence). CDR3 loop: CASSPDRFTSTDTQYF. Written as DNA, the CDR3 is TGTGCCAGCAGCCCTGACAGGTTTACTAGCACAGATACGCAGTATTTT.

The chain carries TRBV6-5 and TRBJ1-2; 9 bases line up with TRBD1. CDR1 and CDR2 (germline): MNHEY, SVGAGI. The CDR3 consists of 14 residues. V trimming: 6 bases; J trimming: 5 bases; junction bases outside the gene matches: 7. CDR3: CASRGQGRDYGYTF. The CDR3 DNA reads TGTGCCAGCAGGGGACAGGGACGGGATTATGGCTACACCTTC.

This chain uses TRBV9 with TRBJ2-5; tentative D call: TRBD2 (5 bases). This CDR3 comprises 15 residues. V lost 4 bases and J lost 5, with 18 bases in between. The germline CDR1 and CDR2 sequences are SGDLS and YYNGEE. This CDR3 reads CASSFNEGVGETQYF. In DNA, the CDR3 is TGTGCCAGCAGCTTCAATGAGGGAGTTGGGGAGACCCAGTACTTC.

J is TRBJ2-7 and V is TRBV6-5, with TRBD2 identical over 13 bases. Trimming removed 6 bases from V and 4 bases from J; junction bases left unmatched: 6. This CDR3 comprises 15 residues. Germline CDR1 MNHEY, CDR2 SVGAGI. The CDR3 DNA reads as TGTGCCAGCAGCCTTGGGACTAGCGGGAAATACGAGCAGTACTTC. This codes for CASSLGTSGKYEQYF.

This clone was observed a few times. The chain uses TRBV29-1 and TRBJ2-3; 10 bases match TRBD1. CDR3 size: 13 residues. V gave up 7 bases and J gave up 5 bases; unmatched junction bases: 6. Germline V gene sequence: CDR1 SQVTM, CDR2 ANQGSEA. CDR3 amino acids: CSAYRDRGDTQYF. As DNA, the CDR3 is TGCAGCGCCTACCGGGACAGGGGAGATACGCAGTATTTT.

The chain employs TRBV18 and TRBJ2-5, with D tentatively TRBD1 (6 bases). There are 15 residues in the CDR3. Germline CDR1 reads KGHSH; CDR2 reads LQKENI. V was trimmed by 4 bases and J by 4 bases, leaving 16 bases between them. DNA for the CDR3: TGTGCCAGCTCACAGACAGGATTCAAAGGAGAGACCCAGTACTTC. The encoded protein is CASSQTGFKGETQYF.

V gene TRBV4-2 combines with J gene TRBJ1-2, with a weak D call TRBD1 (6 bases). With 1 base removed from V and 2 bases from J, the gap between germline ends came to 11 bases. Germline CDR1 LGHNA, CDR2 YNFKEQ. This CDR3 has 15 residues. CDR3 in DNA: TGTGCCAGCAGCCAAGTGGAGACAGGAAACTATGGCTACACCTTC. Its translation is CASSQVETGNYGYTF.

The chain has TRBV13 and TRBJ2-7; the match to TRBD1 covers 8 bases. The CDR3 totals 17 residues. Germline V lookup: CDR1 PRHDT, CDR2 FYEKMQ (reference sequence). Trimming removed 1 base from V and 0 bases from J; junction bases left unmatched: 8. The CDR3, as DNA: TGTGCCAGCAGCTTAGTCCCTCTTGGACAGGGCTCCTACGAGCAGTACTTC. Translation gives CASSLVPLGQGSYEQYF. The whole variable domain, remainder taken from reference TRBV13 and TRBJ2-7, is AAGVIQSPRHLIKEKRETATLKCYPIPRHDTVYWYQQGPGQDPQFLISFYEKMQSDKGSIPDRFSAQQFSDYHSELNMSSLELGDSALYFCASSLVPLGQGSYEQYFGPGTRLTVT.

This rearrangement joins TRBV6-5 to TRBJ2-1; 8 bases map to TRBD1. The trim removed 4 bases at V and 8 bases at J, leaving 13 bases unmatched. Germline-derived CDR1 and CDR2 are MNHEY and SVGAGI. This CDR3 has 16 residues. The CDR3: CASSSDRTGFGHEQFF. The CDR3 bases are TGTGCCAGCAGTTCCGATCGGACAGGGTTTGGCCATGAGCAGTTCTTC.